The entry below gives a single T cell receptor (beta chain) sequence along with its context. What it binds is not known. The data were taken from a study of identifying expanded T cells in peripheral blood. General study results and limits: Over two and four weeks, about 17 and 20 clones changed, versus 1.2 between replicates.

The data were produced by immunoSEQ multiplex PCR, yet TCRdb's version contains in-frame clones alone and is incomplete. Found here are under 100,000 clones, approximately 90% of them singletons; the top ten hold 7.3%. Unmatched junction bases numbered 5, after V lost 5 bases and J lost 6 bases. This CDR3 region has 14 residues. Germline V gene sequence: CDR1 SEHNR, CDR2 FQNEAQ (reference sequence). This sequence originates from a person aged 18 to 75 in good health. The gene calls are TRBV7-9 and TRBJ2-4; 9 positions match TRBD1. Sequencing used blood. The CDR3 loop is CASSTPGQGNIQYF. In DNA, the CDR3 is TGTGCCAGCAGCACACCGGGACAGGGAAACATTCAGTACTTC.